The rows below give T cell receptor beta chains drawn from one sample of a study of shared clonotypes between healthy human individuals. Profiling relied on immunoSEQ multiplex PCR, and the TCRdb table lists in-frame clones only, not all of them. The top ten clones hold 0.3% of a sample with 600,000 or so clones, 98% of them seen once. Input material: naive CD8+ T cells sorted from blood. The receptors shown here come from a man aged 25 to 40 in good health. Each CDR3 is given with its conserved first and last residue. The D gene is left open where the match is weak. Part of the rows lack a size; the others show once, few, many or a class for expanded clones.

CDR3 DNA: TGTGCCAGCAGCTCGGTTATAGCCAAAAACATTCAGTACTTC
CDR3 protein: CASSSVIAKNIQYF
clone size: .
V gene: TRBV7-9
CDR3 length: 14
D gene: .
J gene: TRBJ2-4

CDR3 DNA: TGTGCCAGAAGCTTGGTGGGTAGCGGGAGCCCAGATACGCAGTATTTT
CDR3 protein: CARSLVGSGSPDTQYF
clone size: .
V gene: TRBV5-3
CDR3 length: 16
D gene: TRBD2
J gene: TRBJ2-3

CDR3 DNA: TGTGCCAGCAACAGACGGGGGTCGGCAGATACGCAGTATTTT
CDR3 protein: CASNRRGSADTQYF
clone size: .
V gene: TRBV27
CDR3 length: 14
D gene: .
J gene: TRBJ2-3

CDR3 DNA: TGTGCCAGTAGTATCGGCAGCTTTAACACTGAAGCTTTCTTT
CDR3 protein: CASSIGSFNTEAFF
clone size: .
V gene: TRBV19
CDR3 length: 14
D gene: .
J gene: TRBJ1-1

CDR3 DNA: TGTGCCAGCAGTCAAATAACCGCGCCAGGGGTATTGGAGCAGTACTTC
CDR3 protein: CASSQITAPGVLEQYF
clone size: .
V gene: TRBV27
CDR3 length: 16
D gene: .
J gene: TRBJ2-7

CDR3 DNA: TGCGCCATATCCTCAAACCGGGTCCTTACTTCCACAGATACGCAGTATTTT
CDR3 protein: CAISSNRVLTSTDTQYF
clone size: .
V gene: TRBV4-1
CDR3 length: 17
D gene: .
J gene: TRBJ2-3

CDR3 DNA: TGCGCCAGCAGTGAAGGGCCCTACGAGCAGTACTTC
CDR3 protein: CASSEGPYEQYF
clone size: .
V gene: TRBV10-1
CDR3 length: 12
D gene: .
J gene: TRBJ2-7

CDR3 DNA: TGTGCCAGCAGCTTAGTGGGGGAGATGAACACTGAAGCTTTCTTT
CDR3 protein: CASSLVGEMNTEAFF
clone size: .
V gene: TRBV11-2
CDR3 length: 15
D gene: .
J gene: TRBJ1-1

CDR3 DNA: TGTGCCAGCAGCCCCAATGCACTAGCGCTCTACGAGCAGTACTTC
CDR3 protein: CASSPNALALYEQYF
clone size: .
V gene: TRBV27
CDR3 length: 15
D gene: TRBD2
J gene: TRBJ2-7

CDR3 DNA: TGTGCCAGCAGCTTACGGACTAGCGGAAGCTCCTACGAGCAGTACTTC
CDR3 protein: CASSLRTSGSSYEQYF
clone size: once
V gene: TRBV7-9
CDR3 length: 16
D gene: TRBD2
J gene: TRBJ2-7

CDR3 DNA: TGTGCCAGCTCACCGCGGAATACTAATGAAAAACTGTTTTTT
CDR3 protein: CASSPRNTNEKLFF
clone size: once
V gene: TRBV18
CDR3 length: 14
D gene: .
J gene: TRBJ1-4

CDR3 DNA: TGTGCCAGCAGCGAATGGGACAGCATGAACACTGAAGCTTTCTTT
CDR3 protein: CASSEWDSMNTEAFF
clone size: .
V gene: TRBV5-5
CDR3 length: 15
D gene: TRBD1
J gene: TRBJ1-1

CDR3 DNA: TGTGCCAGCAGCCGTCCGACAGGGGGCGAGAGTGGCTACACCTTC
CDR3 protein: CASSRPTGGESGYTF
clone size: .
V gene: TRBV7-9
CDR3 length: 15
D gene: TRBD1
J gene: TRBJ1-2

CDR3 DNA: TGTGCCATCACGGGGTCTAATAGGACAGAACACTACAATGAGCAGTTCTTC
CDR3 protein: CAITGSNRTEHYNEQFF
clone size: .
V gene: TRBV10-3
CDR3 length: 17
D gene: .
J gene: TRBJ2-1

CDR3 DNA: TGTGCCAGCGAAAGGACTAGCGGGGGTGAGCAGTACTTC
CDR3 protein: CASERTSGGEQYF
clone size: .
V gene: TRBV2
CDR3 length: 13
D gene: TRBD2
J gene: TRBJ2-7

CDR3 DNA: TGTGCCAGCAGCTCACCTTTACTCGACGGAAGCTCCTACAATGAGCAGTTCTTC
CDR3 protein: CASSSPLLDGSSYNEQFF
clone size: .
V gene: TRBV7-9
CDR3 length: 18
D gene: .
J gene: TRBJ2-1

CDR3 DNA: TGCGCCAGCAGCCAAGATAGACAGGGGGCCTCGGTGGAAGGCAGTGATTTT
CDR3 protein: CASSQDRQGASVEGSDF
clone size: .
V gene: TRBV4-3
CDR3 length: 17
D gene: TRBD1
J gene: TRBJ2-3

CDR3 DNA: TGTGCCAGCAGTGCGGGGACGGAGGCTTTTTTGGGTGTTTTCTTT
CDR3 protein: CASSAGTEAFLGVFF
clone size: once
V gene: TRBV28
CDR3 length: 15
D gene: .
J gene: TRBJ1-1

CDR3 DNA: TGTGCCAGCAATCTAGCGGGTCGGAGGTTCTTC
CDR3 protein: CASNLAGRRFF
clone size: .
V gene: TRBV25-1
CDR3 length: 11
D gene: TRBD2
J gene: TRBJ2-1

CDR3 DNA: TGTGCCAGCAGCGGGTTTCGACAGGGCCCGCCGGTGTTGTTCGAGCAGTACTTC
CDR3 protein: CASSGFRQGPPVLFEQYF
clone size: once
V gene: TRBV11-2
CDR3 length: 18
D gene: TRBD1
J gene: TRBJ2-7

CDR3 DNA: TGTGCCAGCAGTTTTAGGGGCCTAGGGGATGAGCAGTTCTTC
CDR3 protein: CASSFRGLGDEQFF
clone size: .
V gene: TRBV27
CDR3 length: 14
D gene: .
J gene: TRBJ2-1

CDR3 DNA: TGTGCCGGAGGACAGGTCAATCAGCCCCAGCATTTT
CDR3 protein: CAGGQVNQPQHF
clone size: .
V gene: TRBV28
CDR3 length: 12
D gene: TRBD1
J gene: TRBJ1-5

CDR3 DNA: TGCAGCGTTGAAGGTCGACAGGGGCACTATGGCTACACCTTC
CDR3 protein: CSVEGRQGHYGYTF
clone size: .
V gene: TRBV29-1
CDR3 length: 14
D gene: TRBD1
J gene: TRBJ1-2

CDR3 DNA: TGTGCCAGCAGTGAACCAGCGGGAGGGCCCGTGGTCTACGAGCAGTACTTC
CDR3 protein: CASSEPAGGPVVYEQYF
clone size: .
V gene: TRBV6-1
CDR3 length: 17
D gene: TRBD2
J gene: TRBJ2-7

CDR3 DNA: TGTGCCAGTAGTGAGGACGGAGGCTACAATGAGCAGTTCTTC
CDR3 protein: CASSEDGGYNEQFF
clone size: .
V gene: TRBV19
CDR3 length: 14
D gene: .
J gene: TRBJ2-1

CDR3 DNA: TGTGCCAGCAGCTTACGACTAGCGGGAGGAGGGGAGACCCAGTACTTC
CDR3 protein: CASSLRLAGGGETQYF
clone size: .
V gene: TRBV7-2
CDR3 length: 16
D gene: TRBD2
J gene: TRBJ2-5

CDR3 DNA: TGTGCCAGCATTACCATCGGAGATACGCAGTATTTT
CDR3 protein: CASITIGDTQYF
clone size: .
V gene: TRBV7-9
CDR3 length: 12
D gene: .
J gene: TRBJ2-3

CDR3 DNA: TGTGCCAGCAGCCCGCCCGTAGGGTGGACCGGGGAGCTGTTTTTT
CDR3 protein: CASSPPVGWTGELFF
clone size: .
V gene: TRBV14
CDR3 length: 15
D gene: .
J gene: TRBJ2-2

CDR3 DNA: TGCGCCAGCAGCATAGGGACGGGCCTCTACGAGCAGTACTTC
CDR3 protein: CASSIGTGLYEQYF
clone size: once
V gene: TRBV5-1
CDR3 length: 14
D gene: .
J gene: TRBJ2-7

CDR3 DNA: TGTGCCAGCAGTGAAGGCGGAGATACGCAGTATTTT
CDR3 protein: CASSEGGDTQYF
clone size: .
V gene: TRBV2
CDR3 length: 12
D gene: .
J gene: TRBJ2-3

CDR3 DNA: TGTGCCAGCAGCTTATCGTGGAAGGGGGTGGAAAAACTGTTTTTT
CDR3 protein: CASSLSWKGVEKLFF
clone size: .
V gene: TRBV7-9
CDR3 length: 15
D gene: .
J gene: TRBJ1-4

CDR3 DNA: TGCAGCGCTGGAGAAGGCGGGGGGCGGGATGAAGCTTTCTTT
CDR3 protein: CSAGEGGGRDEAFF
clone size: once
V gene: TRBV29-1
CDR3 length: 14
D gene: .
J gene: TRBJ1-1

CDR3 DNA: TGTGCCAGCAGTTACTCCGGAGGCGAGCAGTACTTC
CDR3 protein: CASSYSGGEQYF
clone size: once
V gene: TRBV6-5
CDR3 length: 12
D gene: .
J gene: TRBJ2-7

CDR3 DNA: TGTGCCAGCAGCGGGGGGCTCCACGAGCAGTACTTC
CDR3 protein: CASSGGLHEQYF
clone size: few
V gene: TRBV7-9
CDR3 length: 12
D gene: .
J gene: TRBJ2-7

CDR3 DNA: TGTGCCAGCAGCTTCCCCAGTTTTAGCGGGGACTACGATACGCAGTATTTT
CDR3 protein: CASSFPSFSGDYDTQYF
clone size: .
V gene: TRBV7-6
CDR3 length: 17
D gene: TRBD2
J gene: TRBJ2-3

CDR3 DNA: TGTGCCAGCAGCAAGGGACTAGCGGGAGCCCCGAACACCGGGGAGCTGTTTTTT
CDR3 protein: CASSKGLAGAPNTGELFF
clone size: once
V gene: TRBV7-2
CDR3 length: 18
D gene: TRBD2
J gene: TRBJ2-2

CDR3 DNA: TGTGCCAGCAGCCACCGGCCGAACACCTACGAGCAGTACTTC
CDR3 protein: CASSHRPNTYEQYF
clone size: .
V gene: TRBV14
CDR3 length: 14
D gene: .
J gene: TRBJ2-7

CDR3 DNA: TGTGCCAGCAGTTACTCGAAGGACGTTGGGGATCAGCCCCAGCATTTT
CDR3 protein: CASSYSKDVGDQPQHF
clone size: once
V gene: TRBV6-6
CDR3 length: 16
D gene: .
J gene: TRBJ1-5

CDR3 DNA: TGTGCCAGCAGTCCGAGCACAGATACGCAGTATTTT
CDR3 protein: CASSPSTDTQYF
clone size: .
V gene: TRBV27
CDR3 length: 12
D gene: .
J gene: TRBJ2-3

CDR3 DNA: TGTGCCAGCAGTCCATCCACAGGGTACAATGAGCAGTTCTTC
CDR3 protein: CASSPSTGYNEQFF
clone size: .
V gene: TRBV27
CDR3 length: 14
D gene: .
J gene: TRBJ2-1

CDR3 DNA: TGTGCCAGTAGTACAGGGGGCGGACTAGCCAAAAACATTCAGTACTTC
CDR3 protein: CASSTGGGLAKNIQYF
clone size: .
V gene: TRBV19
CDR3 length: 16
D gene: TRBD1
J gene: TRBJ2-4

CDR3 DNA: TGCGCCAGCAGCCCACTCAGGGAAGTGACTGGGGCCAACGTCCTGACTTTC
CDR3 protein: CASSPLREVTGANVLTF
clone size: .
V gene: TRBV4-3
CDR3 length: 17
D gene: .
J gene: TRBJ2-6

CDR3 DNA: TGTGCCAGCAGCCTCGTGGATCTCCAAGAGACCCAGTACTTC
CDR3 protein: CASSLVDLQETQYF
clone size: .
V gene: TRBV14
CDR3 length: 14
D gene: .
J gene: TRBJ2-5

CDR3 DNA: TGCGCCAGCAGCTGGGGGACTAGCGGGAGACTTGAGCAGTTCTTC
CDR3 protein: CASSWGTSGRLEQFF
clone size: .
V gene: TRBV5-1
CDR3 length: 15
D gene: TRBD2
J gene: TRBJ2-1

CDR3 DNA: TGTGCCAGCAGCACAACAGGGCGCTCCTACGAGCAGTACTTC
CDR3 protein: CASSTTGRSYEQYF
clone size: .
V gene: TRBV13
CDR3 length: 14
D gene: .
J gene: TRBJ2-7

CDR3 DNA: TGTGCCAGCAGTTTAAATTGGGACAGCTACGAGCAGTACTTC
CDR3 protein: CASSLNWDSYEQYF
clone size: .
V gene: TRBV27
CDR3 length: 14
D gene: TRBD1
J gene: TRBJ2-7

CDR3 DNA: TGTGCCAGCAGCCAGATAGCGGGTATTCTTGAGCAGTTCTTC
CDR3 protein: CASSQIAGILEQFF
clone size: .
V gene: TRBV16
CDR3 length: 14
D gene: TRBD2
J gene: TRBJ2-1

CDR3 DNA: TGTGCCAGCAGTTTAACCTTTCTTGCCTACGAGCAGTACTTC
CDR3 protein: CASSLTFLAYEQYF
clone size: .
V gene: TRBV28
CDR3 length: 14
D gene: .
J gene: TRBJ2-7

CDR3 DNA: TGTGCCAGCAGCTTGATCGCCCACGAGCAGTACTTC
CDR3 protein: CASSLIAHEQYF
clone size: once
V gene: TRBV5-5
CDR3 length: 12
D gene: .
J gene: TRBJ2-7

CDR3 DNA: TGTGCCACCAGCGTCGGGACTAGCGGGGCTAGCACAGATACGCAGTATTTT
CDR3 protein: CATSVGTSGASTDTQYF
clone size: .
V gene: TRBV15
CDR3 length: 17
D gene: TRBD2
J gene: TRBJ2-3

CDR3 DNA: TGTGCCAGCAGTGAATTTGAGTCAGGCGGTACTATGGCCTATGGCTACACCTTC
CDR3 protein: CASSEFESGGTMAYGYTF
clone size: .
V gene: TRBV2
CDR3 length: 18
D gene: .
J gene: TRBJ1-2

CDR3 DNA: TGTGCCAGCAGCGTAGTTGGCGGTAGCTACAATGAGCAGTTCTTC
CDR3 protein: CASSVVGGSYNEQFF
clone size: .
V gene: TRBV9
CDR3 length: 15
D gene: .
J gene: TRBJ2-1

CDR3 DNA: TGTGCCAGCAGCGCAGGCGGGGCGGACTATGGCTACACCTTC
CDR3 protein: CASSAGGADYGYTF
clone size: once
V gene: TRBV9
CDR3 length: 14
D gene: .
J gene: TRBJ1-2

CDR3 DNA: TGTGCCAGCAGCTTGCCCGGGGATGACGGTGAGCAGTTCTTC
CDR3 protein: CASSLPGDDGEQFF
clone size: once
V gene: TRBV5-5
CDR3 length: 14
D gene: .
J gene: TRBJ2-1

CDR3 DNA: TGTGCCAGCAGACCCGACAGCCTCTACGAGCAGTACTTC
CDR3 protein: CASRPDSLYEQYF
clone size: .
V gene: TRBV28
CDR3 length: 13
D gene: .
J gene: TRBJ2-7

CDR3 DNA: TGCGCCCACAGGGAGTACAATGAGCAGTTCTTC
CDR3 protein: CAHREYNEQFF
clone size: once
V gene: TRBV29-1
CDR3 length: 11
D gene: .
J gene: TRBJ2-1

CDR3 DNA: TGTGCCAGTAGCGACAAAGGACTAGCGGGAGACTCAAAGTACTTC
CDR3 protein: CASSDKGLAGDSKYF
clone size: .
V gene: TRBV19
CDR3 length: 15
D gene: TRBD2
J gene: TRBJ2-4

CDR3 DNA: TGTGCCAGCAGCTTGGCGATTGATGAGCAGTTCTTC
CDR3 protein: CASSLAIDEQFF
clone size: .
V gene: TRBV5-8
CDR3 length: 12
D gene: .
J gene: TRBJ2-1

CDR3 DNA: TGTGCCAGCAGTTTCGGGGCAGGGATCCTAAACTATGGCTACACCTTC
CDR3 protein: CASSFGAGILNYGYTF
clone size: .
V gene: TRBV27
CDR3 length: 16
D gene: .
J gene: TRBJ1-2